This TCR beta chain was recorded in a study of type 1 regulatory T cells. On this clonotype: No antigen is known for it.

TCRdb ran MiXCR on the reads and lists one entry per CDR3 protein. In the table there are more than 60,000 distinct CDR3 sequences, 62% of which are singletons. The CDR3 covers 13 residues. V dropped 6 bases and J dropped 2 bases, with 6 bases sitting between them. Germline CDR1 is SGHRS and CDR2 is YFSETQ. The clonotype comes from a human donor in good health. This chain joins TRBV5-1 and TRBJ2-6; D uncertain. The sequencing input was cultured non-Tr1 T cells, either the whole culture or a sorted T cell fraction (not recorded which). CDR3 loop: CASTTPGANVLTF. In nucleotides, the CDR3 is TGCGCCAGCACAACTCCTGGGGCCAACGTCCTGACTTTC.